The present T cell receptor (beta chain) was sequenced within a study of response to subunit inactivated influenza vaccine. This CDR3 is 13 amino acids long. CDR1 and CDR2 from the germline V gene are DFQATT and SNEGSKA (reference sequence). V shed 8 bases and J shed 5 bases, with 19 bases lying between them. TCRdb re-called the RT-PCR reads with MiXCR, one entry per CDR3 protein. The table has approximately 250,000 distinct CDR3 sequences, less than 15% seen once. This clonotype was seen more than once but under ten times. This receptor was identified in a man aged 50 to 59 who received an inactivated influenza vaccine. The chain combines TRBV20-1 with TRBJ2-7; a possible D gene is TRBD1 (5 bases). The sequenced sample was non-naive T cells sorted from PBMCs, obtained less than 15 days before vaccination. The CDR3 DNA reads TGCAGTCCAAAGGTTAGGGGTGGGCACGAGCAGTACTTC. Its translation is CSPKVRGGHEQYF.